This is a list of T cell receptor beta chains from one sample in a study of shared clonotypes between healthy human individuals. Profiled with immunoSEQ multiplex PCR; TCRdb holds only in-frame clones, not every one. This sample has 1 million to 1.3 million clones, with around 78% found just once. The sequenced sample was memory CD4+ T cells from PBMCs. All receptors come from a man younger than 35 in good health. Some clones in this sample may be carry-over from other donors' samples. The CDR3 runs from the conserved cysteine through the conserved F or W. The D gene is left open where the match is weak. Expanded clones get a size class; other rows say once, few or many, or leave the size out.

v_call,d_call,j_call,clone_size,cdr3_nt,cdr3_aa
TRBV5-4,NA,TRBJ2-7,NA,TGTGCCAGCAGCTTGCTGGGAGCTCCTCCCTCCGAGCAGTACTTC,CASSLLGAPPSEQYF
TRBV19,NA,TRBJ1-2,NA,TGTGCCAGTAGTCCTCAGGGGAGGGGACGTTATGGCTACACCTTC,CASSPQGRGRYGYTF
TRBV4-3,TRBD1,TRBJ2-3,NA,TGCGCCAGCAGCCAGACAGGGGTGGCGGATACGCAGTATTTT,CASSQTGVADTQYF
TRBV5-1,NA,TRBJ2-6,NA,TGCGCCAGCAGCTTGATTGTATCCGGGACCTGGGGTGGGGCCAACGTCCTGACTTTC,CASSLIVSGTWGGANVLTF
TRBV5-4,TRBD1,TRBJ2-5,NA,TGTGCCAGCAGCTTGAGGCAGGGGGCGTTCAGGGAGACCCAGTACTTC,CASSLRQGAFRETQYF
TRBV20-1,NA,TRBJ2-3,NA,TGCAGTGCTGCACCCGAAAACACGCAGTATTTT,CSAAPENTQYF
TRBV7-9,NA,TRBJ2-2,NA,TGTGCCAGCAGCGCCCCCCCAGGGGCGAACACCGGGGAGCTGTTTTTT,CASSAPPGANTGELFF
TRBV5-8,NA,TRBJ2-3,once,TGTGCCAGCAGCTTGGGTTCGGGCGGGGCGGTGACAGATACGCAGTATTTT,CASSLGSGGAVTDTQYF
TRBV19,NA,TRBJ2-5,NA,TGTGCCAGTAGTATCCAGACTAACCAAGAGACCCAGTACTTC,CASSIQTNQETQYF
TRBV11-2,NA,TRBJ2-7,NA,TGTGCCAGCAGCTTCGCGGACAGCTCCTACGAGCAGTACTTC,CASSFADSSYEQYF
TRBV5-1,NA,TRBJ2-5,NA,TGCGCCAGCAGCCCGAGACTGCAAGAGACCCAGTACTTC,CASSPRLQETQYF
TRBV18,TRBD2,TRBJ2-7,NA,TGTGCCAGCTCACCGACTAGCGGGAGGGGGGATGAGCAGTACTTC,CASSPTSGRGDEQYF
TRBV6-5,NA,TRBJ2-7,NA,TGTGCCAGCACTCCCGCCAGGGGGAGGACCTACGAGCAGTACTTC,CASTPARGRTYEQYF
TRBV14,NA,TRBJ1-4,NA,TGTGCCAGCAGCCAAGATATGCCGGGGAAAGGGAAACTGTTTTTT,CASSQDMPGKGKLFF
TRBV10-1,NA,TRBJ1-1,NA,TGCGCCAGCAGTGTTGATTTGGGGAGTTGGGCTTTCTTT,CASSVDLGSWAFF
TRBV4-1,TRBD1,TRBJ2-2,NA,TGCGCCAGCAGCCAAGAAGGACAGGGGGCAGGGACCGGGGAGCTGTTTTTT,CASSQEGQGAGTGELFF
TRBV5-6,TRBD2,TRBJ2-7,NA,TGTGCCAGCAGCCCCCATCAACTAGCGGGAAGGATCCTCGAGCAGTACTTC,CASSPHQLAGRILEQYF
TRBV14,NA,TRBJ2-7,NA,TGTGCCAGCAGCCGGCTGACCGGGACCCCCTACGAGCAGTACTTC,CASSRLTGTPYEQYF
TRBV28,TRBD2,TRBJ2-3,NA,TGTGCCAGCAGTTCTGCCGGGACTAGCGGCCCCGATACGCAGTATTTT,CASSSAGTSGPDTQYF
TRBV18,TRBD2,TRBJ2-1,once,TGTGCCAGCTCACCATTGGCTAGCGGGAGCAATGAGCAGTTCTTC,CASSPLASGSNEQFF
TRBV5-4,NA,TRBJ2-3,NA,TGTGCCATTACAATAGGACGTAGCACAGATACGCAGTATTTT,CAITIGRSTDTQYF
TRBV18,NA,TRBJ2-7,NA,TGTGCCAGCTCACCTCTGACGGCAACGCTTACCTACGAGCAGTACTTC,CASSPLTATLTYEQYF
TRBV28,NA,TRBJ2-7,once,TGTGCCAGCACCAATACCTACGAGCAGTACTTC,CASTNTYEQYF
TRBV5-6,NA,TRBJ1-2,NA,TGTGCCAGCAGCTTGGCGACGGGTGGAGGCTACACCTTC,CASSLATGGGYTF
TRBV6-5,NA,TRBJ2-7,NA,TGTGCCAGCAGTTACGCGGGGATTAGCTATTCCTACGAGCAGTACTTC,CASSYAGISYSYEQYF
TRBV7-2,NA,TRBJ1-2,NA,TGTGCCAGCAGCTTAGGGGGCAGCCGCAACTATGGCTACACCTTC,CASSLGGSRNYGYTF
TRBV19,NA,TRBJ2-7,NA,TGTGCCAGTACCGCTGGAAGGGGCTACGAGCAGTACTTC,CASTAGRGYEQYF
TRBV9,NA,TRBJ2-5,NA,TGTGCCAGCAGTTGGGGGTTTCAAGAGACCCAGTACTTC,CASSWGFQETQYF
TRBV15,NA,TRBJ1-4,NA,TGTGCCACCAGCAGAGATTTGGGAAAACTGTTTTTT,CATSRDLGKLFF
TRBV4-1,NA,TRBJ2-3,NA,TGCGCCAGCAGCCAGGAGATAACCGGGGGAGCGAGCACAGATACGCAGTATTTT,CASSQEITGGASTDTQYF
TRBV28,TRBD1,TRBJ2-3,NA,TGTGCCAGCAGCCCGGACAGGGCTCTCACAGATACGCAGTATTTT,CASSPDRALTDTQYF